Below are 27 T cell receptor beta chains sequenced from a single sample in a study of long-term antiretroviral therapy in people with HIV. This was the immunoSEQ v3.0 assay at survey level. The protocol was immunoSEQ multiplex PCR, while the TCRdb copy is restricted to in-frame clones and leaves out a portion. Of some 26,000 clones in the sample, about 80% are singletons; the top ten hold around 11%. Sequencing used unsorted PBMCs, obtained 1.1 years before starting antiretroviral therapy. Receptors originate from a woman aged 40 to 55 with HIV.

J is TRBJ1-1 and V is TRBV7-2; the D is unclear. This CDR3 region has 13 residues. Germline V gene lookup returns CDR1 SGHTA and CDR2 FQGNSA. V lost 4 bases and J 0 bases, leaving 6 bases between the germline ends. The DNA of the CDR3 is TGTGCCAGCAGCTCGGCCCTGAACACTGAAGCTTTCTTT. It translates to CASSSALNTEAFF.

V gene TRBV2 combines with J gene TRBJ2-7; possible D gene TRBD2, 5 bases. V shed 6 bases and J shed 6 bases, with 12 bases lying between them. The CDR3 is made up of 12 amino acids. Germline V lookup: CDR1 SNHLY, CDR2 FYNNEI. The CDR3 here is CASRDLAGEQYF. As DNA, the CDR3 is TGTGCCAGCAGGGACCTGGCGGGCGAGCAGTACTTC.

This chain joins TRBV7-9 and TRBJ2-2, with TRBD2 identical over 12 bases. The germline V gene encodes CDR1 SEHNR and CDR2 FQNEAQ (reference sequence). Trimming took 5 bases from V and 0 from J; bases not matched to a gene: 7. The CDR3 runs 18 residues. In DNA, the CDR3 is TGTGCCAGCAGCACGACGGGACTAGCGGGCACGAACACCGGGGAGCTGTTTTTT. It yields the protein CASSTTGLAGTNTGELFF.

The V gene is TRBV7-2, the J gene TRBJ2-7, with TRBD2 matching 8 bases. The V segment lost 6 bases and the J segment 0 bases; nucleotides outside the gene matches: 10. The V gene's germline CDR1 is SGHTA and CDR2 FQGNSA. This CDR3 region has 16 residues. The CDR3: CASRVTSGDPSYEQYF. CDR3 coding DNA: TGTGCCAGCAGAGTTACTAGCGGAGACCCCTCCTACGAGCAGTACTTC.

In DNA form, the CDR3 reads TGTGCCAGCAGTCTAGCCCGGGGGCAAGATACGCAGTATTTT. It encodes CASSLARGQDTQYF. This chain joins TRBV6-5 and TRBJ2-3; D possibly uses TRBD1 or TRBD2 (6 bases each). This CDR3 has 14 residues. Trimming cost V 5 bases and J 5 bases, with 14 bases left between them. Germline CDR1 is MNHEY and CDR2 is SVGAGI.

Judged by abundance, this clone is medium-sized. The chain carries TRBV4-1 and TRBJ2-1, with D possibly being TRBD1 (5 bases). The V end was cut by 4 bases, the J end by 4 bases, with 8 bases between. CDR3 length equals 13 residues. Per germline, CDR1 MGHRA and CDR2 YSYEKL. CDR3 DNA sequence: TGCGCCAGCAGCCCTGACAGATACAATGAGCAGTTCTTC. As protein: CASSPDRYNEQFF.

CDR3 sequence: CASSFGVGEAFF. CDR3 sequence (DNA): TGTGCCAGTAGTTTCGGGGTGGGTGAAGCTTTCTTT. The V and J genes are TRBV19 and TRBJ1-1; D is unclear. Trimming took off 5 bases at V and 7 bases at J, with 11 bases between the two ends. CDR3 length: 12 residues. Germline V gives CDR1 LNHDA, CDR2 SQIVND (reference sequence).

The sample holds one count of this clone. CDR3 sequence (DNA): TGTGCCAGCATGAGACAGCAGAACACTGAAGCTTTCTTT. Protein product: CASMRQQNTEAFF. The chain combines TRBV27 with TRBJ1-1; D is possibly TRBD1 (5 bases). V was trimmed by 7 bases and J by 1 base, leaving 10 bases between them. This CDR3 is 13 amino acids long. CDR1 MNHEY and CDR2 SMNVEV come from the germline V gene (reference sequence).

This chain connects TRBV30 to TRBJ1-5; maybe TRBD1 (6 bases). The germline V gene encodes CDR1 GTSNPN and CDR2 SVGIG (reference sequence). With 1 base removed from V and 3 bases from J, the gap between germline ends came to 10 bases. This CDR3 region has 14 residues. The CDR3 sequence: CAWSAGGSNQPQHF. In DNA form, the CDR3 reads TGTGCCTGGAGTGCGGGGGGCTCCAATCAGCCCCAGCATTTT. The full variable domain, rest sourced from reference TRBV30 and TRBJ1-5, is SQTIHQWPATLVQPVGSPLSLECTVEGTSNPNLYWYRQAAGRGLQLLFYSVGIGQISSEVPQNLSASRPQDRQFILSSKKLLLSDSGFYLCAWSAGGSNQPQHFGDGTRLSIL.

The V gene is TRBV6-6, the J gene TRBJ1-5, with no clear D. The CDR3 is made up of 13 amino acids. Trimming left V 1 base short and J 5 bases short, with 6 bases between. Germline V gene data show CDR1 as MNHNY and CDR2 as SVGAGI (reference sequence). The CDR3 DNA sequence: TGTGCCAGCAGTTACTATAACGATCAGCCCCAGCATTTT. The encoded protein is CASSYYNDQPQHF.

This clone was found once. The rearrangement links TRBV4-2 to TRBJ2-1; D might be TRBD2 (6 bases). Per germline, CDR1 LGHNA and CDR2 YNFKEQ. CDR3 length: 15 amino acids. Trimming pared 6 bases from V and 1 base from J, leaving 13 bases between. CDR3 in DNA: TGTGCCAGCAGAGAGGCGGGGACTTCCTACAATGAGCAGTTCTTC. This encodes CASREAGTSYNEQFF.

The chain has TRBV2 and TRBJ2-7, with 11 bases identical to TRBD2. CDR3 size: 17 residues. The germline gives CDR1 SNHLY, CDR2 FYNNEI. V was clipped by 3 bases and J by 1 base; unmatched bases: 8. The CDR3 DNA reads as TGTGCCAGCAGTGAGGAACTAGCGGGAGTTGGGTCCTACGAGCAGTACTTC. Its translation is CASSEELAGVGSYEQYF.

This chain joins TRBV7-9 and TRBJ2-7; D is tentatively TRBD1 or TRBD2 (5 bases each). With 5 bases removed from V and 6 bases from J, the gap between germline ends came to 11 bases. Per the germline V gene, CDR1 is SEHNR and CDR2 is FQNEAQ (reference sequence). The CDR3 totals 12 residues. The DNA for the CDR3 is TGTGCCAGCAGCCCGCCTGGGACCGAGCAGTACTTC. Translated, it gives CASSPPGTEQYF.

This clone turned up a few times. The V and J genes are TRBV4-1 and TRBJ2-7; TRBD1 might be the D (6 bases). The V end was cut by 1 base, the J end by 2 bases, with 12 bases between. Germline values: CDR1 MGHRA, CDR2 YSYEKL. The CDR3 has 15 residues. For the CDR3, the DNA is TGCGCCAGCAGCCAAGGAGGACAGCCAACCTACGAGCAGTACTTC. It is translated as CASSQGGQPTYEQYF.

The chain combines TRBV30 with TRBJ2-7; 14 nucleotides agree with TRBD2. This CDR3 is built from 17 residues. V shed 1 base and J 2 bases; nucleotides not matched to a gene: 7. CDR1 and CDR2 (germline): GTSNPN, SVGIG (reference sequence). This chain's CDR3 is CAWSAGLAGVSPYEQYF. The CDR3 DNA sequence: TGTGCCTGGAGTGCGGGACTAGCGGGAGTCTCCCCCTACGAGCAGTACTTC.

This clone was counted a single time. V is TRBV5-1 and J is TRBJ2-7; D uncertain. V was shortened by 0 bases and J by 6 bases, with 10 bases between the two germline ends. Germline V gives CDR1 SGHRS, CDR2 YFSETQ. This CDR3 comprises 13 residues. The CDR3 protein is CASSLVPTGEQYF. CDR3 nucleotides: TGCGCCAGCAGCTTGGTTCCTACGGGCGAGCAGTACTTC.

The chain recombines TRBV7-8 with TRBJ1-2, with no clear D. This CDR3 is built from 13 residues. The germline V gene encodes CDR1 SGHVS and CDR2 FQNEAQ. V gave up 5 bases and J gave up 8 bases, with 15 bases separating them. CDR3 nucleotide sequence: TGTGCCAGCAGCCACGAAACTCCTCAGGGCTACACCTTC. It is translated as CASSHETPQGYTF.

The chain uses TRBV4-2 and TRBJ2-3, with D tentatively TRBD2 (5 bases). From germline, CDR1 is LGHNA and CDR2 YNFKEQ. V was trimmed by 0 bases and J by 2 bases, leaving 9 bases between them. The CDR3 length is 15 residues. The CDR3 sequence: CASSQELDYTDTQYF. CDR3 DNA sequence: TGTGCCAGCAGCCAAGAATTAGACTACACAGATACGCAGTATTTT.

This chain uses TRBV10-3 with TRBJ1-2, with TRBD1 matching over 10 bases. There are 15 residues in the CDR3. Per the germline V gene, CDR1 is ENHRY and CDR2 is SYGVKD. J lost 5 bases, V lost 0 bases, and 3 bases had no gene match. CDR3 amino acids: CAISESGTGVYGYTF. The CDR3 DNA follows: TGTGCCATCAGTGAGTCTGGGACAGGGGTTTATGGCTACACCTTC.

This clone was picked up one time. V and J are TRBV4-1 and TRBJ1-3; TRBD1 matches 7 bases. Germline loops: CDR1 MGHRA, CDR2 YSYEKL. This CDR3 is 16 amino acids long. J lost 0 bases, V lost 3 bases, and 5 bases had no gene match. The DNA for the CDR3 is TGCGCCAGCAGCCATGTGGGACAGTTCTCTGGAAACACCATATATTTT. Encoded protein: CASSHVGQFSGNTIYF.

V gene TRBV29-1 combines with J gene TRBJ2-1; weak D call: TRBD1 (5 bases). The germline gives CDR1 SQVTM, CDR2 ANQGSEA. Deletions cut 2 bases from V and 1 base from J, with 9 bases between. The CDR3 length is 14 residues. DNA of the CDR3: TGCAGCGTTGAACTCAGGGAATCCTACAATGAGCAGTTCTTC. It translates to CSVELRESYNEQFF.

The J gene is TRBJ2-1, the V gene TRBV9; tentatively, D is TRBD2 (5 bases). Germline CDR1 is SGDLS and CDR2 is YYNGEE. The germline V and J ends were trimmed by 4 bases and 10 bases, with 18 bases remaining between them. The CDR3 is 14 amino acids. Here the CDR3 DNA reads TGTGCCAGCAGCCTGGACCAACCAGGAGGAGAGCAGTTCTTC. Its translation: CASSLDQPGGEQFF.

By frequency in the sample, this clone is medium-sized. The chain has TRBV30 and TRBJ2-7; TRBD1 might be the D (6 bases). The CDR3 extends over 13 amino acids. Between the trimmed V and J ends, which lost 6 bases and 3 bases, there was a span of 15 bases. Germline V gene sequence: CDR1 GTSNPN, CDR2 SVGIG (reference sequence). CDR3 DNA: TGTGCCTGTCCGTCAGGGGAGTACTACGAGCAGTACTTC. Its protein is CACPSGEYYEQYF.

The chain carries TRBV23-1 and TRBJ1-5; D is undetermined. TRBV23-1 is an ORF; its function is uncertain. Trimming pared 4 bases from V and 7 bases from J, leaving 8 bases between. This CDR3 region has 12 residues. The CDR3 DNA is TGCGCCAGCAGTCTAGGGTCGCAGCCCCAGCATTTT. Encoded protein: CASSLGSQPQHF.

V is TRBV15 and J is TRBJ2-3; D possibly matches TRBD1 or TRBD2 (5 bases each). V shed 3 bases and J shed 6 bases, with 13 bases lying between them. This CDR3 region has 14 residues. Germline V lookup: CDR1 LNHNV, CDR2 YYDKDF (reference sequence). The CDR3 coding sequence is TGTGCCACCAGCAGGCCCGGGGCCCCCGATACGCAGTATTTT. Protein: CATSRPGAPDTQYF.

This CDR3 is CASSWSRDSHNEQFF. Here the CDR3 DNA reads TGTGCCAGCAGCTGGTCCCGGGACAGCCACAATGAGCAGTTCTTC. This chain links TRBV5-4 with TRBJ2-1; 7 nucleotides match TRBD1. The CDR3 is 15 amino acids. Unmatched junction bases numbered 8, after V lost 3 bases and J lost 5 bases. CDR1 and CDR2 (germline): SGHNT, YYREEE (reference sequence). The full variable domain, rest sourced from reference TRBV5-4 and TRBJ2-1, is ETGVTQSPTHLIKTRGQQVTLRCSSQSGHNTVSWYQQALGQGPQFIFQYYREEENGRGNFPPRFSGLQFPNYSSELNVNALELDDSALYLCASSWSRDSHNEQFFGPGTRLTVL.

The table lists this clone with a few counts. V usage is TRBV5-1 and J usage is TRBJ2-2; D may be TRBD2 (6 bases). V was clipped by 4 bases and J by 4 bases, with 14 bases between them. Germline loops: CDR1 SGHRS, CDR2 YFSETQ. This CDR3 region has 15 residues. CDR3 coding DNA: TGCGCCAGCAGCCCGGGACTTCTCTCCACCGGGGAGCTGTTTTTT. As protein: CASSPGLLSTGELFF.